The entry below describes one T cell receptor beta chain. The junction does not match germline at one end; this may be a read error. The data belong to a study of blood T cell repertoires in COVID-19. Study summary: The United States, Italy and Spain were the sources of the acute and convalescent COVID-19 samples.

The CDR3 consists of 13 residues. The V gene's germline CDR1 is SSHAT and CDR2 FNYEAQ (reference sequence). Using immunoSEQ multiplex PCR, the repertoire was profiled, and TCRdb retains in-frame clones only, with some absent. The sample gives over 100,000 clones, 79% of which show up once; 3% to 4.5% is in the top ten. The chain recombines TRBV7-7 with TRBJ2-1, with 9 positions matching TRBD2. Sequencing input: peripheral blood. The receptor was isolated from a woman of 80 years or more with acute or convalescent COVID-19. CDR3 amino acids: CASSEGLAHEQFF. The CDR3, as DNA: TGTGCTAGCAGCGAGGGACTAGCACATGAGCAGTTCTTC.